This TCR beta chain was documented in a study of T cells in narcolepsy. Whole-study results and caveats: In some patient and control memory CD4+ samples, autoreactive clones were absent.

A word on this clone: Its antigen is unknown.

Data came from immunoSEQ multiplex PCR; TCRdb stores just in-frame clones and leaves some out. In the table there are fewer than 25,000 clones, about 80% of which are singletons. V gave up 4 bases and J gave up 4 bases, with 5 bases separating them. CDR1 and CDR2 from the germline V gene are SGDLS and YYNGEE. The CDR3 contains 11 residues. Sequencing was done on a sample of memory (CD45RA-) CD4+ T cells from blood. The TCR comes from a human donor in good health. The chain recombines TRBV9 with TRBJ1-2; D ambiguous. This chain's CDR3 is CASSHLYGYTF. DNA for the CDR3: TGTGCCAGCAGCCATCTCTATGGCTACACCTTC. Variable domain in full (rest from reference TRBV9 and TRBJ1-2): DSGVTQTPKHLITATGQRVTLRCSPRSGDLSVYWYQQSLDQGLQFLIQYYNGEERAKGNILERFSAQQFPDLHSELNLSSLELGDSALYFCASSHLYGYTFGSGTRLTVV.